The following is a T cell receptor (beta chain) sequence with its context. This clone was found a few times. Its binding antigen is unknown. Nothing much larger sits one base from this clone, and base qualities are not available. Patients with melanoma were used as donors. This specimen belongs to a study of CD4+ T cells in melanoma (dated by TCRdb to 2022 to 2024). Context from the whole study: The study investigated neoantigen-specific CD4+ T cells in human melanoma. Beyond this particular receptor, the publication reports: Neoantigen-specific CD4+ T cells in melanoma were reported to have a range of differentiation states. Neoantigen-specific CD4+ T cells were reported to be correlated with the function of CD8+ T cells, macrophages and B cells.

The CDR3, from cysteine to phenylalanine, totals 16 residues. Of all the DNA, just the CDR3 is kept, 48 bases in frame from base 1. CDR1 and CDR2 are read off the germline V gene (reference sequence) as LNHNV and YYDKDF. V sheds 3 bases and J sheds 3 bases, leaving 14 bases between their ends. Preparation of the library involved the immunoSEQ multiplex PCR assay. TCRdb stores this immuneACCESS table with in-frame sequences only. Part of the clones is absent; in the studies checked, under half of the shortfall reflects unresolved V genes, and no reason is known for the rest. Across this sample there are some 4,900 clones, with about 61% seen only once. The ten most abundant clones make up about a quarter of the sample.

This TCR came from a human donor with melanoma. The sequence links TRBV15 to TRBJ2-2; the D gene is perhaps TRBD1, on 6 matching bases. The source material was cells from a culture (not recorded whether cultured in vitro). The DNA sequence is given as TGTGCCACCAGCAGGGGCCGGGACATCTACACCGGGGAGCTGTTTTTT. It translates to CATSRGRDIYTGELFF.